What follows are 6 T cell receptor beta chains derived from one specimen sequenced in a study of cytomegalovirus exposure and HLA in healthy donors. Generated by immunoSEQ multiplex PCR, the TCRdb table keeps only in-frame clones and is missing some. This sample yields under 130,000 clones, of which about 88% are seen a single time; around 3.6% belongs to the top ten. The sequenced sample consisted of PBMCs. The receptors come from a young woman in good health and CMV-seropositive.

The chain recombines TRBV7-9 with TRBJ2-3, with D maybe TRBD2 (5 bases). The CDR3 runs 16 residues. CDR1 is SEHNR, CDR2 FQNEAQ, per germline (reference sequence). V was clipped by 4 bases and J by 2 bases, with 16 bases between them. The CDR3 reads CASSSPGWGPTDTQYF. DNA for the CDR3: TGTGCCAGCAGCTCCCCGGGGTGGGGTCCCACAGATACGCAGTATTTT. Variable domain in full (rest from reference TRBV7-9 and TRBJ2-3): DTGVSQNPRHKITKRGQNVTFRCDPISEHNRLYWYRQTLGQGPEFLTYFQNEAQLEKSRLLSDRFSAERPKGSFSTLEIQRTEQGDSAMYLCASSSPGWGPTDTQYFGPGTRLTVL.

CDR3 in DNA: TGCGCCAGCAGCCCAAGCACTAGCGGGGGTGCCAAGCAGTACTTC. Protein product: CASSPSTSGGAKQYF. The chain carries TRBV5-1 and TRBJ2-7; 11 bases are shared with TRBD2. The length of the CDR3 is 15 residues. J gave up 8 bases and V 4 bases, and 11 bases lay outside the gene matches. In germline, CDR1 is SGHRS, CDR2 YFSETQ. The full variable domain, rest sourced from reference TRBV5-1 and TRBJ2-7, is KAGVTQTPRYLIKTRGQQVTLSCSPISGHRSVSWYQQTPGQGLQFLFEYFSETQRNKGNFPGRFSGRQFSNSRSEMNVSTLELGDSALYLCASSPSTSGGAKQYFGPGTRLTVT.

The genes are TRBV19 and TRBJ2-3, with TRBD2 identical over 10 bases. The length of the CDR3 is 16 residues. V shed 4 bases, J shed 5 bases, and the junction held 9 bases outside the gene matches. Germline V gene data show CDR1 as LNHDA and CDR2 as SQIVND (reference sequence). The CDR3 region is CASSTLLAGGGDTQYF. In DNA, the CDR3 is TGTGCCAGTAGTACCCTGTTAGCGGGGGGCGGAGATACGCAGTATTTT.

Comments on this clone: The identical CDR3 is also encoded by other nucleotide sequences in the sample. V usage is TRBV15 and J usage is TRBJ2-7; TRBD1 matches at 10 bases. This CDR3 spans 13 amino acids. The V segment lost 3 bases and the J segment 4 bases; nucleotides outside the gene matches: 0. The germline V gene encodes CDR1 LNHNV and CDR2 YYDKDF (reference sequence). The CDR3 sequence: CATSRDRGYEQYF. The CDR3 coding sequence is TGTGCCACCAGCAGGGACAGGGGGTACGAGCAGTACTTC.

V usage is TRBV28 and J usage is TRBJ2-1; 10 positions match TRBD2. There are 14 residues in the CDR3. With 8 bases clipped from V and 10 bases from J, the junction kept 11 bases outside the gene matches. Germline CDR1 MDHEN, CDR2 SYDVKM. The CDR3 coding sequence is TGTGCCAGCGGCCGAGCGGGGGGGCGCGTAGAGCAGTTCTTC. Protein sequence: CASGRAGGRVEQFF. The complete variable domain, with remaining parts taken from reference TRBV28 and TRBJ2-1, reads DVKVTQSSRYLVKRTGEKVFLECVQDMDHENMFWYRQDPGLGLRLIYFSYDVKMKEKGDIPEGYSVSREKKERFSLILESASTNQTSMYLCASGRAGGRVEQFFGPGTRLTVL.

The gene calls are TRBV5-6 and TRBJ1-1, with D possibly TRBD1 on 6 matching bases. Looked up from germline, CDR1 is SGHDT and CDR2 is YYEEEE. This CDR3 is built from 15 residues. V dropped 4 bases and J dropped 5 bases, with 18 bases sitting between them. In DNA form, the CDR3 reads TGTGCCAGCAGCCCCTTAGGGGGGGGGAGGACTGAAGCTTTCTTT. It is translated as CASSPLGGGRTEAFF.